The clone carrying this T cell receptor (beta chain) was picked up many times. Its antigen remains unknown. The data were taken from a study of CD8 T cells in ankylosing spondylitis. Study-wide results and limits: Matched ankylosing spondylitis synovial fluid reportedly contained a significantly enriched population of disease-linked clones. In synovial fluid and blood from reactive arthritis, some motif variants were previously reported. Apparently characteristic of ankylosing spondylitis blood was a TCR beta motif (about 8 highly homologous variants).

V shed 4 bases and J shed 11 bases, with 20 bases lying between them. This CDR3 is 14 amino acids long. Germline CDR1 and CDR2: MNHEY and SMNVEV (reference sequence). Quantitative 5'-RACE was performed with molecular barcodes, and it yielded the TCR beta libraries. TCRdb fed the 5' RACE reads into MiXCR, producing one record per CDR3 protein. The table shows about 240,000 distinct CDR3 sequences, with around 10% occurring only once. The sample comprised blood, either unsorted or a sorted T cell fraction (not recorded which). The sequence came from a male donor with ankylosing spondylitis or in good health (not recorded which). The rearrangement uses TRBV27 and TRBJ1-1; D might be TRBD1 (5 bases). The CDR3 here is CASSSDLSGTYAFF. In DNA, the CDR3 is TGTGCCAGCAGTTCAGACTTGTCCGGGACTTACGCTTTCTTT.